The 23 T cell receptor beta chains below come from one sample, sequenced in a study of CD8 T cells in Susac syndrome (dated by TCRdb to between 2019 and 2020). The method behind the library was the immunoSEQ multiplex PCR assay. RNA was extracted with the RNeasy kit and roughly 0.45 to 1 ug was reverse transcribed using random hexamers. In-frame beta chains were kept once TCRdb had trimmed the public reads at Q25 with fastp and called clones with MiXCR. For every CDR3 protein sequence, its rows merge into one entry that carries the most common genes and DNA. The sample yields roughly 400,000 distinct CDR3 sequences; 85% to 90% were counted once. Of the sample, around 0.12% falls within the top ten clones. Material for sequencing was CD8+ T cells from PBMCs. These receptors were obtained from a human donor with multiple sclerosis.

This clonotype was observed a single time. The chain couples TRBV5-5 to TRBJ1-5, with TRBD1 matching over 7 bases. CDR1 SGHKS and CDR2 YYEKEE come from the germline V gene (reference sequence). The CDR3 extends over 14 amino acids. Trimming at V came to 3 bases and at J to 6 bases, leaving 6 bases not matched to a gene. The CDR3 DNA sequence: TGTGCCAGCAGCTCTACAGGGGTGGGTCAGCCCCAGCATTTT. Translation gives CASSSTGVGQPQHF. The complete variable domain, with remaining parts taken from reference TRBV5-5 and TRBJ1-5, reads DAGVTQSPTHLIKTRGQQVTLRCSPISGHKSVSWYQQVLGQGPQFIFQYYEKEERGRGNFPDRFSARQFPNYSSELNVNALLLGDSALYLCASSSTGVGQPQHFGDGTRLSIL.

This rearrangement joins TRBV4-1 to TRBJ1-3; D is unresolved. Germline V gene data show CDR1 as MGHRA and CDR2 as YSYEKL. The CDR3 consists of 15 residues. Trimming removed 2 bases from V and 2 bases from J, with 10 bases in between. As DNA, the CDR3 is TGCGCCAGCAGCCAAAATGATCCGGCTGGAAACACCATATATTTT. Residues: CASSQNDPAGNTIYF.

The V gene is TRBV11-2, the J gene TRBJ1-2, with a possible D match to TRBD1 (5 bases). The V end lost 1 base, the J end lost 2 bases, and 11 bases lay between the germline ends. The CDR3 length is 15 residues. Germline lookup yields CDR1 SGHAT and CDR2 FQNNGV. In nucleotides, the CDR3 is TGTGCCAGCAGCTTAGGTCCCACAGGCAACTATGGCTACACCTTC. It is translated as CASSLGPTGNYGYTF. Drawing the rest from reference TRBV11-2 and TRBJ1-2, the complete variable domain is EAGVAQSPRYKIIEKRQSVAFWCNPISGHATLYWYQQILGQGPKLLIQFQNNGVVDDSQLPKDRFSAERLKGVDSTLKIQPAKLEDSAVYLCASSLGPTGNYGYTFGSGTRLTVV.

The chain carries TRBV14 and TRBJ2-3; 7 nucleotides line up with TRBD1. CDR1 is SGHDN and CDR2 is FVKESK in the germline V gene. The J segment lost 0 bases and the V segment lost 4 bases, leaving 7 bases of the junction unmatched. This CDR3 spans 16 amino acids. The DNA for the CDR3 is TGTGCCAGCAGCCTACAGGGGACCTTCAGCACAGATACGCAGTATTTT. This gives the protein CASSLQGTFSTDTQYF.

The chain recombines TRBV6-4 with TRBJ2-1; 10 bases agree with TRBD2. After removal of 3 bases from V and 6 bases from J, the junction contained 5 bases not matched to a gene. Germline CDR1 MRHNA, CDR2 SNTAGT. The CDR3 is 15 residues long. The CDR3 protein is CASSESSGSANEQFF. The CDR3 bases are TGTGCCAGCAGTGAATCTAGCGGGAGCGCCAATGAGCAGTTCTTC.

The rearrangement joins TRBV4-1 to TRBJ1-5; D is unresolved. The germline V and J ends were trimmed by 1 base and 6 bases, with 13 bases remaining between them. The CDR3 sequence is 15 residues long. CDR1 MGHRA and CDR2 YSYEKL come from the germline V gene. Here the CDR3 DNA reads TGCGCCAGCAGCCAAGTTCGGTGGACGGGTCAGCCCCAGCATTTT. Translated, it gives CASSQVRWTGQPQHF.

This CDR3 is CSAIDSPRGAKETQYF. The CDR3 DNA sequence: TGCAGTGCAATCGATTCCCCTAGGGGGGCAAAGGAGACCCAGTACTTC. The chain uses TRBV20-1 and TRBJ2-5; D might be TRBD1 or TRBD2, each matching 6 bases. The germline V and J ends were trimmed by 6 bases and 5 bases, with 25 bases remaining between them. The CDR3 is made up of 16 amino acids. Germline CDR1 is DFQATT and CDR2 is SNEGSKA (reference sequence).

The chain employs TRBV6-1 and TRBJ2-5; D is possibly TRBD2 (5 bases). The V gene's germline CDR1 is MNHNS and CDR2 SASEGT. Trimming pared 2 bases from V and 5 bases from J, leaving 18 bases between. This CDR3 spans 16 amino acids. CDR3 sequence reads: CASSELFEGVRETQYF. In DNA form, the CDR3 reads TGTGCCAGCAGTGAACTTTTCGAGGGTGTGAGGGAGACCCAGTACTTC.

The chain couples TRBV6-1 to TRBJ2-7; D unclear. V shed 5 bases and J shed 4 bases, with 12 bases lying between them. CDR3 length: 13 amino acids. CDR1 is MNHNS and CDR2 is SASEGT in the germline V gene. CDR3 in amino acids: CASSNSLLYEQYF. The CDR3 DNA sequence: TGTGCCAGCAGTAATAGCCTTCTGTACGAGCAGTACTTC.

The table lists this clonotype with a count of one. This chain uses TRBV12-3 or TRBV12-4 with TRBJ2-5; 7 bases align to TRBD2. With V trimmed by 2 bases and J by 1 base, 10 bases remained unmatched. The CDR3 sequence is 17 residues long. CDR3 region: CASSLSGGSRPQETQYF. In nucleotides, the CDR3 is TGTGCCAGCAGTTTATCTGGCGGGAGTCGTCCCCAAGAGACCCAGTACTTC.

The genes are TRBV27 and TRBJ2-7, with D maybe TRBD1 (6 bases). Trimming removed 0 bases at V and 5 bases at J, with 17 bases between. In germline, CDR1 is MNHEY, CDR2 SMNVEV (reference sequence). The CDR3 totals 16 residues. Here the CDR3 reads CASSLSGQGPLDEQYF. The CDR3 DNA sequence: TGTGCCAGCAGTTTATCGGGGCAGGGGCCTCTAGACGAGCAGTACTTC.

The V gene is TRBV19, the J gene TRBJ1-1; no clear D. Trimming stripped 1 base from V and 1 base from J, with 7 bases between. This CDR3 comprises 14 residues. CDR1 LNHDA and CDR2 SQIVND come from the germline V gene (reference sequence). DNA for the CDR3: TGTGCCAGTAGTATAGTATTGGGGAACACTGAAGCTTTCTTT. It codes for CASSIVLGNTEAFF.

This chain connects TRBV4-1 to TRBJ1-1; no clear D. The length of the CDR3 is 13 residues. Germline V gives CDR1 MGHRA, CDR2 YSYEKL. Trimming took 0 bases from V and 5 from J, leaving 7 bases between them. CDR3 nucleotides: TGCGCCAGCAGCCAAGACCCGGTTACTGAAGCTTTCTTT. Translated, it gives CASSQDPVTEAFF.

V is TRBV4-1 and J is TRBJ1-5; D remains ambiguous. The germline gives CDR1 MGHRA, CDR2 YSYEKL. Trimming stripped 2 bases from V and 6 bases from J, with 11 bases between. The CDR3 contains 14 residues. The CDR3 nucleotides read TGCGCCAGCAGCCAACCCCAGGCTGGTCAGCCCCAGCATTTT. Protein: CASSQPQAGQPQHF.

The chain has TRBV7-9 and TRBJ2-7; the D is unclear. Germline CDR1 SEHNR, CDR2 FQNEAQ (reference sequence). Trimming pared 4 bases from V and 0 bases from J, leaving 16 bases between. CDR3 length: 16 residues. CDR3: CASSSNDILHSYEQYF. In nucleotides, the CDR3 is TGTGCCAGCAGCTCTAATGACATCCTCCACTCCTACGAGCAGTACTTC.

This chain uses TRBV28 with TRBJ2-7; D remains ambiguous. This CDR3 is built from 14 residues. Germline V lookup: CDR1 MDHEN, CDR2 SYDVKM. Deletions cut 5 bases from V and 3 bases from J, with 14 bases between. The CDR3 nucleotides are TGTGCCAGCAGTCAACGGACGGAATTCTACGAGCAGTACTTC. Amino acids: CASSQRTEFYEQYF.

The V call is TRBV4-1, the J call TRBJ1-1, with no clear D. Trimming cost V 0 bases and J 0 bases, with 8 bases left between them. Germline-derived CDR1 and CDR2 are MGHRA and YSYEKL. The CDR3 is made up of 15 amino acids. The CDR3 sequence is CASSQERFMNTEAFF. CDR3 bases: TGCGCCAGCAGCCAAGAAAGGTTTATGAACACTGAAGCTTTCTTT.

The chain has TRBV30 and TRBJ2-7; 9 positions match TRBD1. V shed 1 base, J shed 0 bases, and the junction held 4 bases outside the gene matches. The CDR3 extends over 15 amino acids. Germline V CDR1 and CDR2: GTSNPN, SVGIG (reference sequence). For the CDR3, the DNA is TGTGCCTGGAGTGAGACGACAGGGGGCTCCTACGAGCAGTACTTC. This gives the protein CAWSETTGGSYEQYF.

This clonotype has just one count. The chain combines TRBV30 with TRBJ2-1; D gene ambiguous. The germline V gene has CDR1 GTSNPN and CDR2 SVGIG (reference sequence). Trimming removed 2 bases at V and 6 bases at J, with 5 bases between. This CDR3 spans 11 amino acids. The CDR3 nucleotides are TGTGCCTGGAGTATCGGCAATGAGCAGTTCTTC. Translation: CAWSIGNEQFF. Looking up the rest from reference TRBV30 and TRBJ2-1 gives the full variable domain: SQTIHQWPATLVQPVGSPLSLECTVEGTSNPNLYWYRQAAGRGLQLLFYSVGIGQISSEVPQNLSASRPQDRQFILSSKKLLLSDSGFYLCAWSIGNEQFFGPGTRLTVL.

This chain joins TRBV6-4 and TRBJ2-1; 9 nucleotides match TRBD2. V lost 0 bases, J lost 9 bases, and 9 bases stayed unmatched. The CDR3 consists of 16 residues. In germline, CDR1 is MRHNA, CDR2 SNTAGT. DNA for the CDR3: TGTGCCAGCAGTGACTCCAGGGGACTAGCTTTACGTGAGCAGTTCTTC. Translated, it gives CASSDSRGLALREQFF.

The J gene is TRBJ2-7, the V gene TRBV10-3, with a weak D call TRBD1 (5 bases). V was clipped by 4 bases and J by 5 bases, with 24 bases between them. CDR1 is ENHRY, CDR2 SYGVKD, per germline. The CDR3 has 17 residues. This chain's CDR3 is CAISGHQGDVKTDEQYF. CDR3 sequence (DNA): TGTGCCATCAGTGGCCACCAGGGCGATGTGAAGACGGACGAGCAGTACTTC.

V gene TRBV19 combines with J gene TRBJ1-2; 7 nucleotides agree with TRBD1. J was trimmed by 4 bases and V by 6 bases; bases with no gene match: 8. Germline V CDR1 and CDR2: LNHDA, SQIVND (reference sequence). This CDR3 spans 14 amino acids. The CDR3 sequence is CASSGTDKSYGYTF. DNA for the CDR3: TGTGCCAGTAGCGGGACAGACAAATCCTATGGCTACACCTTC.

The gene calls are TRBV3-1 and TRBJ1-4; D is possibly TRBD1 (5 bases). The CDR3 has 16 amino acids. The V gene lost 0 bases and the J gene lost 5 bases, with 13 bases spanning the gap. The germline V gene has CDR1 LGHDT and CDR2 YNNKEL (reference sequence). CDR3 bases: TGTGCCAGCAGCCAAGATCTCGGGACGCCGAATGAAAAACTGTTTTTT. Protein sequence: CASSQDLGTPNEKLFF.